This entry is about one TCR beta chain. This sample stems from a study of blood T cell repertoires in COVID-19. Overall study context: T cells, B-cell-depleted T cells, or PBMCs supplied cDNA or gDNA.

Assay used: immunoSEQ multiplex PCR; TCRdb lists only in-frame clones, some missing. The sample consists of 250,000 to 350,000 clones, about nine tenths of them appearing once. The sequencing sample was made of peripheral blood. The sequence was collected from a woman aged 25 to 39 with COVID-19, enrolled during active disease.

CDR3 bases: TGTGCCAGCAGCTTGGCTTGGGGGACAGGGGAAGAGACCCAGTACTTC. As protein: CASSLAWGTGEETQYF. The J gene is TRBJ2-5, the V gene TRBV5-8; 10 bases fit TRBD1. CDR1 is SGHTS and CDR2 is YDEGEE in the germline V gene. The CDR3 spans 16 residues. The J segment lost 3 bases and the V segment lost 0 bases, leaving 5 bases of the junction unmatched. Combining the CDR3 with reference TRBV5-8 and TRBJ2-5 gives the whole variable domain EAGVTQSPTHLIKTRGQQATLRCSPISGHTSVYWYQQALGLGLQFLLWYDEGEERNRGNFPPRFSGRQFPNYSSELNVNALELEDSALYLCASSLAWGTGEETQYFGPGTRLLVL.